What follows describes a single T cell receptor beta chain. The data stem from a study of technical replicates of blood from a handful of donors. The assay was immunoSEQ multiplex PCR, and TCRdb's table has in-frame clones only and misses some. The data contain about 80,000 clones, around 94% of them singletons. Germline lookup yields CDR1 MNHEY and CDR2 SMNVEV (reference sequence). Trimming cost V 11 bases and J 2 bases, with 19 bases left between them. CDR3 size: 15 residues. Sequenced material: T cells isolated from PBMCs. V usage is TRBV27 and J usage is TRBJ2-4, with a possible D match to TRBD1 (6 bases). The TCR comes from a human donor in good health. The CDR3, as DNA: TGTGCCTGGGGCAGGGGTCAAGGGACCAAAAACATTCAGTACTTC. Translating gives CAWGRGQGTKNIQYF.